This passage covers 10 T cell receptor beta chains from one sample sequenced in a study of T-cell memory formation after mild COVID-19. TCRdb fed the 5' RACE reads into MiXCR, producing one record per CDR3 protein. The table shows a few hundred thousand distinct CDR3 sequences, with 28% occurring only once. The sample consisted of PBMCs or a T cell subset sorted from them (not recorded which). These receptors were obtained from an adult woman who had mild COVID-19 (a few samples of this study predate the infection). Cell type and time point are not known.

The chain combines TRBV5-1 with TRBJ2-3; 10 nucleotides line up with TRBD2. V shed 2 bases and J 5 bases; nucleotides not matched to a gene: 17. Germline V gene data show CDR1 as SGHRS and CDR2 as YFSETQ. CDR3 length: 19 amino acids. DNA of the CDR3: TGCGCCAGCAGCTTTGGCCGGGCTAGCGGGGGCCGGATAGGAGATACGCAGTATTTT. Its protein product is CASSFGRASGGRIGDTQYF. The whole variable domain, remainder taken from reference TRBV5-1 and TRBJ2-3, is KAGVTQTPRYLIKTRGQQVTLSCSPISGHRSVSWYQQTPGQGLQFLFEYFSETQRNKGNFPGRFSGRQFSNSRSEMNVSTLELGDSALYLCASSFGRASGGRIGDTQYFGPGTRLTVL.

The sample holds a few counts of this clonotype. The rearrangement uses TRBV5-1 and TRBJ2-3; D may be TRBD2 (6 bases). Per germline, CDR1 SGHRS and CDR2 YFSETQ. Trimming removed 3 bases from V and 0 bases from J, with 11 bases in between. The CDR3 runs to 15 residues. DNA of the CDR3: TGCGCCAGCAGCTCATCTAGCGCCAGCACAGATACGCAGTATTTT. Residues: CASSSSSASTDTQYF.

This clonotype was counted ten times or more. CDR3 sequence reads: CASSVEGASGSEAFF. DNA for the CDR3: TGCGCCAGCAGTGTCGAGGGCGCGTCGGGATCTGAAGCTTTCTTT. The genes are TRBV5-1 and TRBJ1-1; D is undetermined. The CDR3 length is 15 residues. V lost 5 bases and J 6 bases, leaving 20 bases between the germline ends. From germline, CDR1 is SGHRS and CDR2 YFSETQ.

This clonotype was counted a few times. The chain couples TRBV27 to TRBJ1-2; D unresolved. CDR1 and CDR2 (germline): MNHEY, SMNVEV (reference sequence). The CDR3 loop spans 12 amino acids. The V gene lost 3 bases and the J gene lost 6 bases, with 8 bases spanning the gap. The CDR3 protein is CASSFRGDGYTF. CDR3 coding DNA: TGTGCCAGCAGTTTTCGCGGGGATGGCTACACCTTC.

This clonotype showed up just a few times. This chain uses TRBV7-3 with TRBJ2-2, with D unresolved. The CDR3 extends over 14 amino acids. Trimming stripped 3 bases from V and 4 bases from J, with 9 bases between. Germline CDR1 SGHTA, CDR2 FQGTGA. This CDR3 reads CASSFEETTGELFF. CDR3 DNA: TGTGCCAGCAGCTTCGAGGAGACCACCGGGGAGCTGTTTTTT.

This sequence joins TRBV7-9 and TRBJ2-5; 8 positions agree with TRBD2. With V trimmed by 6 bases and J by 5 bases, 8 bases remained unmatched. The CDR3 is 14 residues long. Germline CDR1 and CDR2: SEHNR and FQNEAQ (reference sequence). The CDR3 nucleotides are TGTGCCAGCAGTTTTATAGCGGGGCCGGAGACCCAGTACTTC. It translates to CASSFIAGPETQYF.

This clonotype was observed a handful of times. The V gene is TRBV5-1, the J gene TRBJ2-1, with D possibly called TRBD1 or TRBD2 (5 bases each). Germline V gene lookup returns CDR1 SGHRS and CDR2 YFSETQ. Trimming removed 4 bases from V and 5 bases from J, with 16 bases in between. The CDR3 covers 15 residues. The CDR3 DNA reads as TGCGCCAGCAGCCGCCATGGGGACGTAGACAATGAGCAGTTCTTC. This encodes CASSRHGDVDNEQFF.

This clonotype was detected only a few times. J is TRBJ2-7 and V is TRBV12-3 or TRBV12-4, with 10 bases lining up with TRBD1. V lost 2 bases to trimming and J lost 5 bases; unmatched junction nucleotides: 6. This CDR3 has 15 amino acids. CDR3 loop: CASSLPGTGANEQYF. The CDR3 nucleotides read TGTGCCAGCAGTTTACCCGGGACAGGGGCGAACGAGCAGTACTTC.

V and J are TRBV18 and TRBJ1-3, with D hard to call. Germline V gives CDR1 KGHSH, CDR2 LQKENI. V lost 3 bases and J lost 0, with 6 bases in between. The CDR3 sequence is 14 residues long. The CDR3 protein is CASSPSGSGNTIYF. The CDR3 DNA follows: TGTGCCAGCTCACCCTCAGGCTCTGGAAACACCATATATTTT.

J is TRBJ2-5 and V is TRBV20-1, with 8 bases lining up with TRBD1. Germline V CDR1 and CDR2: DFQATT, SNEGSKA (reference sequence). The CDR3 is 15 amino acids. V lost 0 bases and J lost 3; bases outside the gene matches: 6. The CDR3: CSARDYPDREETQYF. For the CDR3, the DNA is TGCAGTGCTAGAGATTACCCGGACAGGGAAGAGACCCAGTACTTC.